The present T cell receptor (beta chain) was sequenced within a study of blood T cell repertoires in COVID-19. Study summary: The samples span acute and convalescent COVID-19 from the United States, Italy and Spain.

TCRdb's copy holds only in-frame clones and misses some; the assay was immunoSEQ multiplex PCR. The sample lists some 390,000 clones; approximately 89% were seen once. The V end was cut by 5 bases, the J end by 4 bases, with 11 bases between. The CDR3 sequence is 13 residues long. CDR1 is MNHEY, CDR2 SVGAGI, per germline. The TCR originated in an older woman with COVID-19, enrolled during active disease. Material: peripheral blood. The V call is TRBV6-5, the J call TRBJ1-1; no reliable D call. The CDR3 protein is CASSNSFGTEAFF. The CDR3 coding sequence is TGTGCCAGCAGTAACAGCTTCGGCACTGAAGCTTTCTTT.